One and the same sample provided the 4 T cell receptor beta chains below, sequenced in a study of neurological immune-mediated disorders. TCRdb re-called the 5' RACE reads with MiXCR, one entry per CDR3 protein. In the table there are more than 50,000 distinct CDR3 sequences, roughly 3.5% of which are singletons. The sample comprised PBMCs. These receptors all come from a woman between 50 and 59 years old with multiple sclerosis.

There are many counts of this clonotype. The chain recombines TRBV12-3 or TRBV12-4 with TRBJ2-3, with 8 bases fitting TRBD1. The CDR3 spans 14 residues. Trimming at V came to 3 bases and at J to 5 bases, leaving 4 bases not matched to a gene. As DNA, the CDR3 is TGTGCCAGCAGTTTTTCGACAGGGGAAGATACGCAGTATTTT. Translated, it gives CASSFSTGEDTQYF.

This clonotype came up many times. This rearrangement joins TRBV10-3 to TRBJ2-6; 7 bases align to TRBD1. CDR3 length: 16 amino acids. The germline V gene encodes CDR1 ENHRY and CDR2 SYGVKD. With V trimmed by 10 bases and J by 0 bases, 9 bases remained unmatched. CDR3 bases: TGTGCCAGTACTCCGGGACAGACCTCTGGGGCCAACGTCCTGACTTTC. It translates to CASTPGQTSGANVLTF.

This clonotype was detected many times. This chain connects TRBV7-9 to TRBJ2-4, with a possible D match to TRBD2 (5 bases). There are 14 residues in the CDR3. The germline gives CDR1 SEHNR, CDR2 FQNEAQ (reference sequence). The V end was cut by 2 bases, the J end by 1 base, with 6 bases between. This CDR3 is CASSLTGAKNIQYF. CDR3 nucleotide sequence: TGTGCCAGCAGCTTAACGGGGGCCAAAAACATTCAGTACTTC.

This clonotype came up many times. At one boundary the junction diverges from the germline segment, which might be a read error. The rearrangement links TRBV7-7 to TRBJ2-3; 14 nucleotides agree with TRBD2. The CDR3 has 18 residues. Germline assignment: CDR1 SSHAT and CDR2 FNYEAQ (reference sequence). Written as DNA, the CDR3 is TGTGCTAGCAGCCGAGGGACTAGCGGGAGCTTAGTTTCAGATACGCAGTATTTT. It codes for CASSRGTSGSLVSDTQYF.